One sample yielded the 30 T cell receptor beta chains listed below, sequenced in a study of high-grade serous ovarian cancer treatment subgroups. Tumor tissue was taken before any definitive surgery or chemotherapy was given. This table comes from immunoSEQ multiplex PCR, and its TCRdb copy is limited to in-frame clones, with some not included. This sample yields several thousand clones, of which around 80% are seen a single time; around 10% belongs to the top ten. Sequencing was carried out using tumor tissue. Receptor source: a human donor with high-grade serous ovarian cancer.

This clone was seen more than once but under ten times. This chain joins TRBV12-2 and TRBJ2-2; the table calls TRBD1, which could not be checked here. TRBV12-2 is flagged as a pseudogene. The CDR3 length is 15 residues. The CDR3 loop reads CASRLVTLGPGELFF. The CDR3 region has the DNA TGTGCAAGTCGCTTAGTAACCCTGGGCCCCGGGGAGCTGTTTTTT.

This clone turned up a few times. The chain carries TRBV18 and TRBJ2-2, with D uncertain. Germline V gene data show CDR1 as KGHSH and CDR2 as LQKENI. V was cut by 2 bases and J by 1 base, with 8 bases left in between. The CDR3 covers 15 residues. Here the CDR3 reads CASSPTQKNTGELFF. CDR3 coding DNA: TGTGCCAGCTCACCAACACAGAAGAACACCGGGGAGCTGTTTTTT.

This chain connects TRBV21-1 to TRBJ2-5; the table's D call TRBD2 went unverified against the DNA. TRBV21-1 is labeled a pseudogene. CDR3 length: 18 residues. CDR3 DNA: TGTGCCAGCAGCAAAGTATTGGTGCGGAGAATGCCGCAAGAGACCCAGTACTTC. Amino acids: CASSKVLVRRMPQETQYF.

The gene calls are TRBV7-2 and TRBJ2-7; D remains ambiguous. This CDR3 comprises 12 residues. V shed 4 bases and J shed 2 bases, with 6 bases lying between them. Germline CDR1 and CDR2: SGHTA and FQGNSA. CDR3 coding DNA: TGTGCCAGCAGCTGGGCGGCCTACGAGCAGTACTTC. It specifies CASSWAAYEQYF.

The J gene is TRBJ1-4, the V gene TRBV5-1; D uncertain. The V gene's germline CDR1 is SGHRS and CDR2 YFSETQ. The V gene lost 0 bases and the J gene lost 4 bases, with 10 bases spanning the gap. The CDR3 is 15 residues long. The CDR3 DNA sequence: TGCGCCAGCAGCTTGGAAGGAAGGAATAATGAAAAACTGTTTTTT. Protein product: CASSLEGRNNEKLFF.

The V gene is TRBV7-3, the J gene TRBJ2-7, with 8 bases aligning to TRBD2. The CDR3 sequence is 14 residues long. Looked up from germline, CDR1 is SGHTA and CDR2 is FQGTGA. The junction had 5 bases not matched to a gene; V was cut back by 4 bases and J by 3 bases. As DNA, the CDR3 is TGTGCCAGCAGCTCGCCACGGGGGGGCTACGAGCAGTACTTC. Translated: CASSSPRGGYEQYF.

The chain joins TRBV2 to TRBJ2-3, with 7 bases that match TRBD1. In germline, CDR1 is SNHLY, CDR2 FYNNEI. Trimming removed 7 bases from V and 5 bases from J; junction bases left unmatched: 12. CDR3 length: 15 residues. For the CDR3, the DNA is TGTGCCAGCATTCTGGACCAACAGGGGAGAGATACGCAGTATTTT. Encoded protein: CASILDQQGRDTQYF. The variable domain in full, completed from reference TRBV2 and TRBJ2-3, reads EPEVTQTPSHQVTQMGQEVILRCVPISNHLYFYWYRQILGQKVEFLVSFYNNEISEKSEIFDDQFSVERPDGSNFTLKIRSTKLEDSAMYFCASILDQQGRDTQYFGPGTRLTVL.

The rearrangement joins TRBV18 to TRBJ2-3; tentative D call: TRBD2 (5 bases). From germline, CDR1 is KGHSH and CDR2 LQKENI. The CDR3 loop spans 14 amino acids. V lost 4 bases and J 5 bases, leaving 13 bases between the germline ends. Here the CDR3 DNA reads TGTGCCAGCTCACGAAACCGCGGGCAAGATACGCAGTATTTT. Translation: CASSRNRGQDTQYF. The whole variable domain, filled in from reference TRBV18 and TRBJ2-3, reads NAGVMQNPRHLVRRRGQEARLRCSPMKGHSHVYWYRQLPEEGLKFMVYLQKENIIDESGMPKERFSAEFPKEGPSILRIQQVVRGDSAAYFCASSRNRGQDTQYFGPGTRLTVL.

The J gene is TRBJ2-3, the V gene TRBV15; TRBD2 aligns across 11 bases. The germline CDR1 and CDR2 sequences are LNHNV and YYDKDF (reference sequence). The CDR3 spans 16 residues. After removal of 9 bases from V and 7 bases from J, the junction contained 15 bases not matched to a gene. The CDR3 here is CATSRASGRSLNTQYF. The CDR3 DNA reads as TGTGCCACTTCGAGGGCTAGCGGGAGGTCGCTGAATACGCAGTATTTT.

The gene calls are TRBV29-1 and TRBJ1-2, with 7 bases identical to TRBD1. CDR1 and CDR2 from the germline V gene are SQVTM and ANQGSEA. With 5 bases clipped from V and 8 bases from J, the junction kept 8 bases outside the gene matches. The CDR3 is 12 amino acids. CDR3 nucleotides: TGCAGCGTTAACAGGGGCGCGGGGGGCTACACCTTC. Its translation: CSVNRGAGGYTF.

The CDR3 protein is CASSSWDKVYNEQFF. The CDR3 DNA reads as TGTGCCAGCTCCTCTTGGGACAAGGTTTACAATGAGCAGTTCTTC. The chain recombines TRBV18 with TRBJ2-1, with D perhaps TRBD1 (6 bases). Trimming took off 6 bases at V and 4 bases at J, with 16 bases between the two ends. Germline CDR1 is KGHSH and CDR2 is LQKENI. The CDR3 is made up of 15 amino acids.

The DNA of the CDR3 is TGCGCCAGCAGGGGTTCGGGGGGCCTCTCCTACGAGCAGTACTTC. Its protein product is CASRGSGGLSYEQYF. The chain uses TRBV4-1 and TRBJ2-7; perhaps TRBD2 as D (7 bases). Germline assignment: CDR1 MGHRA and CDR2 YSYEKL. CDR3 length equals 15 residues. V lost 6 bases and J 0 bases, leaving 15 bases between the germline ends.

This clone was picked up a small number of times. The chain employs TRBV4-2 and TRBJ1-5, with D possibly being TRBD1 (6 bases). Germline CDR1 LGHNA, CDR2 YNFKEQ. The CDR3 contains 16 residues. V gave up 0 bases and J gave up 4 bases, with 13 bases separating them. This CDR3 reads CASSQDSRGRNQPQHF. For the CDR3, the DNA is TGTGCCAGCAGCCAAGATTCCAGGGGCAGGAATCAGCCCCAGCATTTT.

The chain has TRBV28 and TRBJ1-6; 9 nucleotides agree with TRBD1. The CDR3 contains 15 residues. After removal of 6 bases from V and 8 bases from J, the junction contained 8 bases not matched to a gene. Germline V gene lookup returns CDR1 MDHEN and CDR2 SYDVKM. CDR3 in amino acids: CASRNRQGEYSPLHF. CDR3 nucleotide sequence: TGTGCCAGCAGGAACCGACAGGGGGAGTATTCACCCCTCCACTTT.

The rearrangement links TRBV19 to TRBJ1-5; the D gene is possibly TRBD1 (5 bases). V was pared by 6 bases and J by 2 bases, with 23 bases between. The germline gives CDR1 LNHDA, CDR2 SQIVND (reference sequence). There are 18 residues in the CDR3. CDR3 in DNA: TGTGCCAGTAGCCGCTCTGAAGGGCAGGGCGGTGGCAATCAGCCCCAGCATTTT. Its translation is CASSRSEGQGGGNQPQHF.

V usage is TRBV7-6 and J usage is TRBJ1-5; no reliable D call. The V and J ends lost 1 base and 7 bases respectively, with 8 bases between them. This CDR3 is 13 amino acids long. Germline CDR1 SGHVS, CDR2 FNYEAQ. The CDR3 here is CASSLGPGQPQHF. CDR3 sequence (DNA): TGTGCCAGCAGCTTAGGGCCGGGCCAGCCCCAGCATTTT.

V and J are TRBV4-2 and TRBJ1-4, with D uncertain. Trimming pared 2 bases from V and 8 bases from J, leaving 6 bases between. The V gene's germline CDR1 is LGHNA and CDR2 YNFKEQ. The CDR3 loop spans 12 amino acids. CDR3: CASSQLGEKLFF. CDR3 nucleotide sequence: TGTGCCAGCAGCCAACTCGGGGAAAAACTGTTTTTT.

The gene calls are TRBV19 and TRBJ2-1; D gene uncertain. Trimming left V 6 bases short and J 10 bases short, with 16 bases between. The V gene's germline CDR1 is LNHDA and CDR2 SQIVND (reference sequence). This CDR3 has 13 amino acids. CDR3 nucleotides: TGTGCCAGTAGAAACAAGGGCGTAGTGGAGCAGTTCTTC. It is translated as CASRNKGVVEQFF.

Note on this clone: An end of the junction differs from the germline gene, which may be a read error. V and J are TRBV19 and TRBJ2-3, with D maybe TRBD2 (6 bases). The CDR3 totals 14 residues. Germline V gene data show CDR1 as LNHDA and CDR2 as SQIVND (reference sequence). For the CDR3, the DNA is TGTGCCAGTAGCATAGCGGAGTACACAGATACGCAGTATTTT. Encoded protein: CASSIAEYTDTQYF.

A few counts support this clone. The DNA for the CDR3 is TGTGCCATCAGTGAGGTCGGGGATGGCTACACCTTC. Amino acids: CAISEVGDGYTF. The rearrangement uses TRBV10-3 and TRBJ1-2; unclear D gene. Trimming stripped 2 bases from V and 6 bases from J, with 7 bases between. In germline, CDR1 is ENHRY, CDR2 SYGVKD. The CDR3 is 12 amino acids.

V is TRBV7-9 and J is TRBJ2-1; no firm D call. Trimming stripped 2 bases from V and 8 bases from J, with 4 bases between. Germline-derived CDR1 and CDR2 are SEHNR and FQNEAQ (reference sequence). The CDR3 extends over 11 amino acids. Here the CDR3 reads CASSLNDEQFF. In nucleotides, the CDR3 is TGTGCCAGCAGCTTAAACGATGAGCAGTTCTTC.

The CDR3 nucleotides read TGTGCCAGCAGTACCCGGACAGGGGACCACACTGAAGCTTTCTTT. Translation gives CASSTRTGDHTEAFF. This sequence joins TRBV27 and TRBJ1-1; 9 bases align to TRBD1. The V gene's germline CDR1 is MNHEY and CDR2 SMNVEV (reference sequence). Losses at the gene ends were 5 bases for V and 3 bases for J; bases not matched to a gene: 7. The CDR3 is 15 residues long.

The chain is built from TRBV5-8 and TRBJ2-6; D gene uncertain. V was pared by 0 bases and J by 0 bases, with 4 bases between. Germline-derived CDR1 and CDR2 are SGHTS and YDEGEE. This CDR3 has 15 amino acids. CDR3 coding DNA: TGTGCCAGCAGCTTGGCCGGCTCTGGGGCCAACGTCCTGACTTTC. This codes for CASSLAGSGANVLTF. Complete variable domain (other parts from reference TRBV5-8 and TRBJ2-6): EAGVTQSPTHLIKTRGQQATLRCSPISGHTSVYWYQQALGLGLQFLLWYDEGEERNRGNFPPRFSGRQFPNYSSELNVNALELEDSALYLCASSLAGSGANVLTFGAGSRLTVL.

V usage is TRBV10-1 and J usage is TRBJ1-1; D uncertain. The germline gives CDR1 WNHNN, CDR2 SYGVQD (reference sequence). This CDR3 spans 14 amino acids. Trimming removed 3 bases at V and 1 base at J, with 9 bases between. The CDR3 nucleotides are TGCGCCAGCAGTGAATTCGTTGGGAACACTGAAGCTTTCTTT. It is translated as CASSEFVGNTEAFF.

This clone was counted a few times. The chain uses TRBV28 and TRBJ2-1; no definite D call. V lost 4 bases, J lost 8 bases, and 12 bases lay in between. Germline values: CDR1 MDHEN, CDR2 SYDVKM. CDR3 length: 13 residues. The CDR3 sequence is CASSSSRSDEQFF. As DNA, the CDR3 is TGTGCCAGCAGTTCGAGCAGGAGCGATGAGCAGTTCTTC.

In its sample, this clone was seen a few times. V and J are TRBV2 and TRBJ2-7, with TRBD2 as a possible D gene (6 bases). Deletions cut 1 base from V and 0 bases from J, with 13 bases between. Germline V gene data show CDR1 as SNHLY and CDR2 as FYNNEI. The length of the CDR3 is 16 residues. The CDR3 nucleotides are TGTGCCAGCAGTGAAGAGGGTGGGAGGTACTCCTACGAGCAGTACTTC. Translation gives CASSEEGGRYSYEQYF.

The chain joins TRBV5-1 to TRBJ1-6; D unresolved. Germline-derived CDR1 and CDR2 are SGHRS and YFSETQ. Trimming removed 5 bases at V and 0 bases at J, with 15 bases between. The CDR3 has 17 residues. The CDR3 DNA follows: TGCGCCAGCAGGCGAGAACCGGGGAGCTCCTATAATTCACCCCTCCACTTT. It is translated as CASRREPGSSYNSPLHF.

CDR3 sequence reads: CASSLLSNQPQHF. In nucleotides, the CDR3 is TGTGCCAGCAGCTTGTTAAGCAATCAGCCCCAGCATTTT. The chain is built from TRBV5-6 and TRBJ1-5; D uncertain. CDR3 length: 13 residues. Trimming shortened V by 1 base and J by 1 base, and 3 bases separated the two germline ends. From germline, CDR1 is SGHDT and CDR2 YYEEEE.

This clone was recorded only once. The rearrangement joins TRBV9 to TRBJ2-5, with 9 bases that match TRBD1. The J segment lost 5 bases and the V segment lost 0 bases, leaving 11 bases of the junction unmatched. The CDR3 is 17 residues long. The germline CDR1 and CDR2 sequences are SGDLS and YYNGEE. The CDR3 sequence is CASSVDSYTGGEETQYF. The CDR3 DNA sequence: TGTGCCAGCAGCGTAGATTCATACACAGGGGGCGAGGAGACCCAGTACTTC.

In its sample, this clone was seen once. CDR3 region: CASSTRTGQGQTQYF. CDR3 coding DNA: TGTGCCAGTAGTACTAGGACAGGGCAAGGGCAGACCCAGTACTTC. The J gene is TRBJ2-5, the V gene TRBV19; 8 positions agree with TRBD1. V was clipped by 4 bases and J by 6 bases; unmatched bases: 10. This CDR3 contains 15 residues. CDR1 is LNHDA and CDR2 is SQIVND in the germline V gene (reference sequence).